This record looks at one TCR beta chain sequence and its context. The record originates from a study of shared T cell receptors in the human thymus. Profiled with immunoSEQ multiplex PCR; TCRdb holds only in-frame clones, not every one. The table has 640,000 or so clones, over 75% seen once. The data also belong to a second study, concerning human thymus T cells. That study reports: Thymic and blood repertoires seemed to favor certain V and J genes.

This clonotype was obtained from a boy in the first two years of life with a congenital heart defect. Source material: thymocytes.

CDR3 in amino acids: CASSLSRATGNTIYF. In nucleotides, the CDR3 is TGCGCCAGCAGCTTGTCCAGGGCAACTGGAAACACCATATATTTT. The chain is built from TRBV5-1 and TRBJ1-3, with D perhaps TRBD1 (5 bases). V shed 1 base and J shed 2 bases, with 10 bases lying between them. The germline CDR1 and CDR2 sequences are SGHRS and YFSETQ. The CDR3 consists of 15 residues. Using reference TRBV5-1 and TRBJ1-3 for the parts outside the CDR3, the full variable domain is KAGVTQTPRYLIKTRGQQVTLSCSPISGHRSVSWYQQTPGQGLQFLFEYFSETQRNKGNFPGRFSGRQFSNSRSEMNVSTLELGDSALYLCASSLSRATGNTIYFGEGSWLTVV.